The 13 T cell receptor beta chains below all came from one sample that was sequenced in a study of blood T cell repertoires in COVID-19. The table came from immunoSEQ multiplex PCR; TCRdb's copy has only in-frame clones and leaves some out. The sample shows 200,000 to 300,000 clones, 85% to 90% of them seen only once. Sequencing input: peripheral blood. These TCRs come from a woman aged 60-70 years with COVID-19, enrolled during active disease.

The J gene is TRBJ2-1, the V gene TRBV28; a weak D match, TRBD2 (5 bases). The CDR3 length is 15 residues. V was clipped by 3 bases and J by 7 bases, with 16 bases between them. Germline V gene lookup returns CDR1 MDHEN and CDR2 SYDVKM. This chain's CDR3 is CASSFSGQKGNEQFF. For the CDR3, the DNA is TGTGCCAGCAGTTTCAGCGGCCAAAAGGGAAATGAGCAGTTCTTC.

This chain connects TRBV7-2 to TRBJ1-1; no definite D call. The length of the CDR3 is 15 residues. Between the trimmed V and J ends, which lost 1 base and 6 bases, there was a span of 15 bases. CDR1 is SGHTA, CDR2 FQGNSA, per germline. This chain's CDR3 is CASSLEVGRASEAFF. Here the CDR3 DNA reads TGTGCCAGCAGCTTAGAGGTCGGGAGGGCTTCTGAAGCTTTCTTT.

This chain links TRBV18 with TRBJ1-2; 8 bases map to TRBD1. From germline, CDR1 is KGHSH and CDR2 LQKENI. V shed 6 bases and J 0 bases; nucleotides not matched to a gene: 6. CDR3 size: 15 residues. CDR3 loop: CASSSDRDSNYGYTF. In nucleotides, the CDR3 is TGTGCCAGCTCGTCGGACAGGGATTCTAACTATGGCTACACCTTC.

J is TRBJ2-1 and V is TRBV5-1; possible D gene TRBD2, 5 bases. The germline V gene encodes CDR1 SGHRS and CDR2 YFSETQ. The CDR3 runs to 13 residues. V was shortened by 3 bases and J by 4 bases, with 8 bases between the two germline ends. The DNA for the CDR3 is TGCGCCAGCAGCTGGGGAGCTTACAATGAGCAGTTCTTC. This gives the protein CASSWGAYNEQFF. Full variable domain (missing parts from reference TRBV5-1 and TRBJ2-1): KAGVTQTPRYLIKTRGQQVTLSCSPISGHRSVSWYQQTPGQGLQFLFEYFSETQRNKGNFPGRFSGRQFSNSRSEMNVSTLELGDSALYLCASSWGAYNEQFFGPGTRLTVL.

The rearrangement joins TRBV2 to TRBJ2-5, with 11 bases lining up with TRBD2. The CDR3 runs 13 residues. Losses at the gene ends were 8 bases for V and 4 bases for J; bases not matched to a gene: 3. The germline V gene has CDR1 SNHLY and CDR2 FYNNEI. The DNA for the CDR3 is TGTGCCAGCCGGACTAGCGGGTTAGAGACCCAGTACTTC. Protein: CASRTSGLETQYF.

The V call is TRBV6-5, the J call TRBJ1-4; TRBD1 aligns across 8 bases. The J segment lost 6 bases and the V segment lost 7 bases, leaving 7 bases of the junction unmatched. Germline CDR1 reads MNHEY; CDR2 reads SVGAGI. This CDR3 region has 14 residues. The CDR3 coding sequence is TGTGCCAGCACGTACAGGGGGAGGGATGAAAAACTGTTTTTT. Translating gives CASTYRGRDEKLFF.

The chain joins TRBV19 to TRBJ2-2; D is ambiguous. Germline V gives CDR1 LNHDA, CDR2 SQIVND (reference sequence). CDR3 length: 15 residues. The germline V and J ends were trimmed by 7 bases and 2 bases, with 14 bases remaining between them. This chain's CDR3 is CASTPRGFNTGELFF. The CDR3 DNA sequence: TGTGCCAGTACCCCCCGAGGATTCAACACCGGGGAGCTGTTTTTT.

The chain joins TRBV6-5 to TRBJ1-2, with 8 nucleotides matching TRBD1. Germline CDR1 and CDR2: MNHEY and SVGAGI. J was trimmed by 8 bases and V by 5 bases; bases with no gene match: 10. The CDR3 loop spans 14 amino acids. The CDR3 DNA reads as TGTGCCAGCAGTCGGGGACAGGAGACTTTAGGCTACACCTTC. Translated: CASSRGQETLGYTF.

The chain carries TRBV10-3 and TRBJ1-6; 7 bases are a match to TRBD1. The CDR3 is 13 amino acids. Per the germline V gene, CDR1 is ENHRY and CDR2 is SYGVKD. The J segment lost 8 bases and the V segment lost 10 bases, leaving 8 bases of the junction unmatched. CDR3 nucleotide sequence: TGTGCCACTCGACAGGGTACGGATTCACCCCTCCACTTT. Amino acids: CATRQGTDSPLHF.

The rearrangement links TRBV7-3 to TRBJ2-2; maybe TRBD2 (5 bases). The CDR3 length is 13 residues. Germline V gene sequence: CDR1 SGHTA, CDR2 FQGTGA. Trimming pared 5 bases from V and 5 bases from J, leaving 9 bases between. The CDR3 coding sequence is TGTGCCAGCAGCAGACTACCAACCGGGGAGCTGTTTTTT. It specifies CASSRLPTGELFF.

The chain joins TRBV3-1 (or the pseudogene TRBV3-2) to TRBJ2-3, with 10 nucleotides matching TRBD1. The CDR3 is 17 amino acids. V dropped 6 bases and J dropped 2; count of bases not matched to a gene: 11. Germline V gene sequence: CDR1 LGHDT, CDR2 YNNKEL (reference sequence). For the CDR3, the DNA is TGTGCCAGCAGTCCAACCCGGGACAGGGGTATCACAGATACGCAGTATTTT. Its translation: CASSPTRDRGITDTQYF.

V gene TRBV28 combines with J gene TRBJ2-3, with 7 bases fitting TRBD2. Per germline, CDR1 MDHEN and CDR2 SYDVKM. J lost 6 bases, V lost 0 bases, and 3 bases had no gene match. This CDR3 region has 14 residues. The CDR3 region is CASSLWGGVDTQYF. Written as DNA, the CDR3 is TGTGCCAGCAGTTTATGGGGGGGGGTGGATACGCAGTATTTT.

The chain couples TRBV11-1 to TRBJ2-5, with a weak D call TRBD1 (6 bases). The CDR3 extends over 13 amino acids. Germline CDR1 reads SGHAT; CDR2 reads FQDESV (reference sequence). Trimming took 5 bases from V and 4 from J, leaving 11 bases between them. The CDR3 loop reads CASSQRTVETQYF. CDR3 DNA: TGTGCCAGCAGCCAGAGGACAGTAGAGACCCAGTACTTC.